The 16 T cell receptor beta chains below all came from one sample that was sequenced in a study of CD4 T cells in relation to SARS-CoV-2 and coronaviruses. Produced via immunoSEQ multiplex PCR; TCRdb's table is partial and in-frame only. Of some 64,000 clones listed, roughly 93% are singletons. CD4+ T cells from unexposed donors were obtained before the COVID-19 pandemic (2011-2018). Material for sequencing was naive CD4+ T cells from PBMCs. Subset of the sample: naive CD4+ T cells isolated by negative enrichment. Receptors originate from a human donor in good health.

The chain is built from TRBV30 and TRBJ2-7; D may be TRBD1 (6 bases). CDR3 length: 12 residues. The germline V gene has CDR1 GTSNPN and CDR2 SVGIG (reference sequence). V was cut by 2 bases and J by 5 bases, with 10 bases left in between. CDR3 DNA: TGTGCCTGGAGTCTACGACAGGACGAGCAGTACTTC. This gives the protein CAWSLRQDEQYF.

V and J are TRBV6-5 and TRBJ2-7; no clear D gene. CDR1 is MNHEY and CDR2 is SVGAGI in the germline V gene. V shed 5 bases and J shed 6 bases, with 11 bases lying between them. The CDR3 runs 12 residues. The CDR3 is CASSHSTGEQYF. The CDR3 DNA reads TGTGCCAGCAGTCATAGTACCGGCGAGCAGTACTTC.

The J gene is TRBJ2-1, the V gene TRBV7-6, with TRBD2 identical over 8 bases. With V trimmed by 5 bases and J by 7 bases, 16 bases remained unmatched. There are 17 residues in the CDR3. CDR1 is SGHVS, CDR2 FNYEAQ, per germline. The CDR3 region is CASSTPREGAGTNEQFF. In DNA form, the CDR3 reads TGTGCCAGCAGCACCCCTCGGGAGGGTGCGGGGACAAATGAGCAGTTCTTC.

The V and J genes are TRBV6-5 and TRBJ2-3, with a tentative D call TRBD2 (6 bases). V was clipped by 4 bases and J by 5 bases, with 16 bases between them. The CDR3 loop spans 15 amino acids. Germline V CDR1 and CDR2: MNHEY, SVGAGI. CDR3 in amino acids: CASSWDWSSGDTQYF. CDR3 nucleotide sequence: TGTGCCAGCAGTTGGGACTGGTCTTCAGGAGATACGCAGTATTTT.

J is TRBJ2-7 and V is TRBV28; 10 positions agree with TRBD2. With V trimmed by 4 bases and J by 2 bases, 8 bases remained unmatched. Per the germline V gene, CDR1 is MDHEN and CDR2 is SYDVKM. The CDR3 totals 16 residues. CDR3 in amino acids: CASSSSWTSGAYEQYF. The DNA for the CDR3 is TGTGCCAGCAGTTCCTCCTGGACTAGCGGAGCCTACGAGCAGTACTTC. Combining the CDR3 with reference TRBV28 and TRBJ2-7 gives the whole variable domain DVKVTQSSRYLVKRTGEKVFLECVQDMDHENMFWYRQDPGLGLRLIYFSYDVKMKEKGDIPEGYSVSREKKERFSLILESASTNQTSMYLCASSSSWTSGAYEQYFGPGTRLTVT.

V gene TRBV19 combines with J gene TRBJ1-2; 9 bases agree with TRBD1. Germline V lookup: CDR1 LNHDA, CDR2 SQIVND (reference sequence). J gave up 2 bases and V 7 bases, and 8 bases lay outside the gene matches. The CDR3 extends over 15 amino acids. The CDR3 region has the DNA TGTGCCAGTACCTTCGCGGGACAGGGAAACTATGGCTACACCTTC. Translating it yields CASTFAGQGNYGYTF. The variable domain in full, completed from reference TRBV19 and TRBJ1-2, reads DGGITQSPKYLFRKEGQNVTLSCEQNLNHDAMYWYRQDPGQGLRLIYYSQIVNDFQKGDIAEGYSVSREKKESFPLTVTSAQKNPTAFYLCASTFAGQGNYGYTFGSGTRLTVV.

The genes are TRBV9 and TRBJ2-5, with 12 positions matching TRBD1. This CDR3 contains 17 residues. The V and J ends lost 2 bases and 4 bases, in that order; junction bases with no gene match: 9. The germline V gene has CDR1 SGDLS and CDR2 YYNGEE. The CDR3 protein is CASSVGGTGGIRETQYF. The DNA of the CDR3 is TGTGCCAGCAGCGTGGGGGGGACAGGGGGCATCAGAGAGACCCAGTACTTC.

The rearrangement uses TRBV18 and TRBJ1-1, with TRBD1 matching over 9 bases. The CDR3 spans 17 residues. Trimming removed 3 bases from V and 10 bases from J; junction bases left unmatched: 18. Germline values: CDR1 KGHSH, CDR2 LQKENI. CDR3 sequence reads: CASSPPGRDRASVGAFF. CDR3 in DNA: TGTGCCAGCTCACCCCCCGGAAGGGACAGGGCGTCGGTAGGAGCTTTCTTT.

The rearrangement uses TRBV5-6 and TRBJ2-7; 13 bases match TRBD2. The trim removed 4 bases at V and 6 bases at J, leaving 7 bases unmatched. CDR3 length equals 15 residues. Germline V gene sequence: CDR1 SGHDT, CDR2 YYEEEE. The CDR3 nucleotides are TGTGCCAGCAGCAGGAGGACTAGCGGGAGTGGCGAGCAGTACTTC. It yields the protein CASSRRTSGSGEQYF.

V usage is TRBV19 and J usage is TRBJ2-5; 14 bases map to TRBD2. Germline V gene data show CDR1 as LNHDA and CDR2 as SQIVND (reference sequence). Losses at the gene ends were 3 bases for V and 4 bases for J; bases not matched to a gene: 10. CDR3 size: 18 residues. This CDR3 is CASSIGGLAGAGGETQYF. The CDR3 nucleotides are TGTGCCAGTAGTATCGGGGGACTAGCGGGAGCGGGTGGAGAGACCCAGTACTTC.

The chain joins TRBV27 to TRBJ2-1; a possible D gene is TRBD2 (5 bases). Germline lookup yields CDR1 MNHEY and CDR2 SMNVEV (reference sequence). Trimming shortened V by 7 bases and J by 3 bases, and 16 bases separated the two germline ends. The CDR3 has 15 amino acids. CDR3 sequence (DNA): TGTGCCAGCAACCAAAACTGGAGGATCTACAATGAGCAGTTCTTC. Translating it yields CASNQNWRIYNEQFF.

The J gene is TRBJ2-1, the V gene TRBV27, with D perhaps assigned TRBD1 or TRBD2 (5 bases each). Looked up from germline, CDR1 is MNHEY and CDR2 is SMNVEV (reference sequence). This CDR3 is 15 amino acids long. V dropped 2 bases and J dropped 3 bases, with 11 bases sitting between them. As DNA, the CDR3 is TGTGCCAGCAGTTTAATCCGGGGCCGCTACAATGAGCAGTTCTTC. Translation gives CASSLIRGRYNEQFF.

The CDR3 nucleotides are TGTGCCAGCAGTTACTCGACAGAAAACACAGATACGCAGTATTTT. Its protein is CASSYSTENTDTQYF. The chain links TRBV6-2 or TRBV6-3 to TRBJ2-3; D perhaps matches TRBD1 (5 bases). V lost 0 bases and J lost 2, with 9 bases in between. The germline CDR1 and CDR2 sequences are MNHEY and SVGEGT. This CDR3 contains 15 residues.

The chain has TRBV4-1 and TRBJ2-1; 11 nucleotides match TRBD1. This CDR3 has 17 residues. Germline loops: CDR1 MGHRA, CDR2 YSYEKL. Trimming took 3 bases from V and 7 from J; bases not matched to a gene: 11. In DNA form, the CDR3 reads TGCGCCAGCAGCCAGACCATGGACAGGGGGCATAGGAATGAGCAGTTCTTC. This gives the protein CASSQTMDRGHRNEQFF.

The chain is built from TRBV28 and TRBJ2-7; a weak D match, TRBD1 (6 bases). CDR1 and CDR2 from the germline V gene are MDHEN and SYDVKM. V was shortened by 6 bases and J by 5 bases, with 26 bases between the two germline ends. The CDR3 sequence is 17 residues long. CDR3 coding DNA: TGTGCCAGCAGCCAAAGCCCCACAGGGCCTCCTTCCCACGAGCAGTACTTC. Its protein product is CASSQSPTGPPSHEQYF.

The chain links TRBV7-8 to TRBJ1-4; 9 bases match TRBD1. The CDR3 runs 16 residues. V was pared by 5 bases and J by 8 bases, with 12 bases of the junction left unmatched. Germline-derived CDR1 and CDR2 are SGHVS and FQNEAQ. The CDR3 region has the DNA TGTGCCAGCAGCACCACAGGGGGCTTTCCGTCCGAAAAACTGTTTTTT. This codes for CASSTTGGFPSEKLFF.